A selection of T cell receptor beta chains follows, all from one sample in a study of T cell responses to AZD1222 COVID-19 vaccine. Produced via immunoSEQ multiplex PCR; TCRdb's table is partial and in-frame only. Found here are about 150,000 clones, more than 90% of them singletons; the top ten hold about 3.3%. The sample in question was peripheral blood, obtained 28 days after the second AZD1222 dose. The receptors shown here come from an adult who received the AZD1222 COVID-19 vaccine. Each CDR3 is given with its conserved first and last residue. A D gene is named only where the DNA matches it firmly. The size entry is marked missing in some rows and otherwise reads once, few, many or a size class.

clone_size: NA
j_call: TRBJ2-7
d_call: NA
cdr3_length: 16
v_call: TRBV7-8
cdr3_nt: TGTGCCAGCAGCTATCAAAGCCGGGCCCTCTCCTACGAGCAGTACTTC
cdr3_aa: CASSYQSRALSYEQYF

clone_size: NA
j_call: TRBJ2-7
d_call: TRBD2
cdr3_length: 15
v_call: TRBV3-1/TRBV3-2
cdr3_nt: TGTGCCAGCAGCCAAACTAGCGCGAGCTCCTACGAGCAGTACTTC
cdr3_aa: CASSQTSASSYEQYF

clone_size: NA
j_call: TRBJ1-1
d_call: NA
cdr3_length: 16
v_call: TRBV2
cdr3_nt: TGTGCCAGCCCGAGTAGGTTCGGGGAGGTGTGGTCTGAAGCTTTCTTT
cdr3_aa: CASPSRFGEVWSEAFF

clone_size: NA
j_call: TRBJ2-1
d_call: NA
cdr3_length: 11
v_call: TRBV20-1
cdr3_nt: TGCAGTGCTAGAGATGGGCATGAGCAGTTCTTC
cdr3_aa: CSARDGHEQFF

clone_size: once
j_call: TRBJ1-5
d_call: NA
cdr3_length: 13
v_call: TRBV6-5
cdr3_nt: TGTGCCAGCAGAGGACAGTTCAATCAGCCCCAGCATTTT
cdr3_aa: CASRGQFNQPQHF

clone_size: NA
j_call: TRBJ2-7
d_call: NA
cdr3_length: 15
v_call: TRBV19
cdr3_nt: TGTGCCAGTAGCAAGGGGGTGCTGAGCTCCTACGAGCAGTACTTC
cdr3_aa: CASSKGVLSSYEQYF

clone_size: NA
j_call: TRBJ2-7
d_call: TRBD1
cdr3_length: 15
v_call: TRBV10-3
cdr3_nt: TGTGCCATCGGGGTCGGGACAGGGAAGCCCTACGAGCAGTACTTC
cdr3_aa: CAIGVGTGKPYEQYF

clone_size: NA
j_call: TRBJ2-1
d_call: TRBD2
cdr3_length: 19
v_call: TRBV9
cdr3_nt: TGTGCCAGCAGCGTAGCTCGGCTAGCGGGAGGGCCCTCCTACAATGAGCAGTTCTTC
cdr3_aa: CASSVARLAGGPSYNEQFF

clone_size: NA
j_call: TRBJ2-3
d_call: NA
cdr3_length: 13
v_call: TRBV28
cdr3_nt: TGTGCCAGCAGTCCTGGCCTCACAGATACGCAGTATTTT
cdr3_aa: CASSPGLTDTQYF

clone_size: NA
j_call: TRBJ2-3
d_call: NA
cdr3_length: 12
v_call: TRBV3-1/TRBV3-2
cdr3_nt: TGTGCCAGCAGCCGTGCCACAGATACGCAGTATTTT
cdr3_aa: CASSRATDTQYF

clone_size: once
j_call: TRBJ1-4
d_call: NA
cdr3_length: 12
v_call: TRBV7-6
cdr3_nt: TGTGCCAGCAGCCGCCCTCTAGAAAAACTGTTTTTT
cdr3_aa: CASSRPLEKLFF

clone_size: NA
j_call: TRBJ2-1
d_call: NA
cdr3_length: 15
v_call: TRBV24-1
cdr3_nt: TGTGCCACCAGTCTACCGTCTAGCTCCTACAATGAGCAGTTCTTC
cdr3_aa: CATSLPSSSYNEQFF

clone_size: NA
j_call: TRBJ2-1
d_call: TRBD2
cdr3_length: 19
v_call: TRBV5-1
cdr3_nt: TGCGCCAGCAGCTTGGGGGGGACTAGCGGGACTCGTTTCGCCAATGAGCAGTTCTTC
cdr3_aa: CASSLGGTSGTRFANEQFF

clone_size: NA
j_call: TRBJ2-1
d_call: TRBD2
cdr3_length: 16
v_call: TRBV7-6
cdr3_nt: TGTGCCAGCAGCTTAGTTGTGGGACTAGCGTACAATGAGCAGTTCTTC
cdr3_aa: CASSLVVGLAYNEQFF

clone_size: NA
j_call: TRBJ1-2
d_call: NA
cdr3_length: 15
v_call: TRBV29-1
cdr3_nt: TGCAGCGTTTTGCCGGGGCAGGGGATGTTGGGTGGCTACACCTTC
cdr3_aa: CSVLPGQGMLGGYTF

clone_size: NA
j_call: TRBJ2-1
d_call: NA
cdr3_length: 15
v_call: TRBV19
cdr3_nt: TGTGCCAGTAGTACGTGGCCCACCTCCTACAATGAGCAGTTCTTC
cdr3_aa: CASSTWPTSYNEQFF

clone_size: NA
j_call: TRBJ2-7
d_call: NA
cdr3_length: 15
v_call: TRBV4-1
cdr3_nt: TGCGCCAGCAGCCAAGAACTCCAGGGTCGCGACGAGCAGTACTTC
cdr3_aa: CASSQELQGRDEQYF

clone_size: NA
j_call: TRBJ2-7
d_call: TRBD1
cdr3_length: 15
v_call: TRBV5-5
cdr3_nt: TGTGCCAGCAGCTTAACAGGGGGTGCCCCCTACGAGCAGTACTTC
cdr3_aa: CASSLTGGAPYEQYF

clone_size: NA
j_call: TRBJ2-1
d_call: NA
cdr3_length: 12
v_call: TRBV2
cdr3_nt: TGTGCCAGCAAAGAACGGATCAATGAGCAGTTCTTC
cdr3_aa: CASKERINEQFF

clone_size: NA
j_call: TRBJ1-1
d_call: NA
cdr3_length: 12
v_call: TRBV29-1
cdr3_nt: TGCAGCGTTACGGGAGACAGTACTGAAGCTTTCTTT
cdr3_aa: CSVTGDSTEAFF

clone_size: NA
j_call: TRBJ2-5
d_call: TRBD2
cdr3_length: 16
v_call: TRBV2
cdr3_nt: TGTGCCAGCAGTGACCAACTAGCGGGAGGCTCAGAGACCCAGTACTTC
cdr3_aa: CASSDQLAGGSETQYF

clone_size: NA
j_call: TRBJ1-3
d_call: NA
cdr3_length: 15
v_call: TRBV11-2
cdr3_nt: TGTGCCAGCAGCTTAGTCGGGAGCTCTGGAAACACCATATATTTT
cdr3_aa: CASSLVGSSGNTIYF

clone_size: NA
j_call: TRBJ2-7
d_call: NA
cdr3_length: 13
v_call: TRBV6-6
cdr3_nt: TGTGCCAGCACGTTACAACCGGGAGACAAGCAGTACTTC
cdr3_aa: CASTLQPGDKQYF